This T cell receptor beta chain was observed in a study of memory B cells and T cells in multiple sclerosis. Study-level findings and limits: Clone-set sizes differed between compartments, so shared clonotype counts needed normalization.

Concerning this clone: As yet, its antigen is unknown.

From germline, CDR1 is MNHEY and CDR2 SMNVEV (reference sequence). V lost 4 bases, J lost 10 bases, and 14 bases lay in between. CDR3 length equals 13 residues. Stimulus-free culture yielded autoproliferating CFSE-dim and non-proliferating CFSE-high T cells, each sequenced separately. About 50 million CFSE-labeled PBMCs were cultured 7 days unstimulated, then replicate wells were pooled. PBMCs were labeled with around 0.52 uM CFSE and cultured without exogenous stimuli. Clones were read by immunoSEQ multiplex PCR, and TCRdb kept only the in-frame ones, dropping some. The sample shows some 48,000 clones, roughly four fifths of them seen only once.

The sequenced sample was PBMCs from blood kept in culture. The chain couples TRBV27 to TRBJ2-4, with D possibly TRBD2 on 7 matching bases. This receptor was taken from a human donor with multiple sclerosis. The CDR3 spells CASSSGGAGIQYF. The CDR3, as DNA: TGTGCCAGCAGTTCTGGGGGGGCAGGGATTCAGTACTTC.